Below, 25 T cell receptor beta chains from the same sample are listed, as sequenced in a study of blood T cells in healthy people across ages. With a J-beta primer mix and a sample-barcoded 5' primer, a second PCR ran about 7 to 11 cycles. TCRdb analysed the 5' RACE reads with MiXCR anew, one entry per CDR3 protein. The sample has over 750,000 distinct CDR3 sequences, roughly 25% seen once. The sample was also reused in another study, on T cells of mothers and their children.

The sequenced sample was blood. Every receptor here comes from a boy aged 10-17 years in good health.

There are a few counts of this clonotype. The genes are TRBV11-1 and TRBJ2-7; D perhaps matches TRBD2 (6 bases). The CDR3 loop spans 14 amino acids. V was pared by 5 bases and J by 5 bases, with 16 bases between. Germline V gives CDR1 SGHAT, CDR2 FQDESV (reference sequence). The CDR3 is CASSLQTSRDEQYF. In DNA, the CDR3 is TGTGCCAGCAGCCTACAAACTAGCCGCGACGAGCAGTACTTC.

This clonotype was picked up a small number of times. This chain uses TRBV3-1 with TRBJ2-3; the D is unclear. Germline V lookup: CDR1 LGHDT, CDR2 YNNKEL (reference sequence). The CDR3 is made up of 15 amino acids. V was shortened by 4 bases and J by 5 bases, with 16 bases between the two germline ends. Written as DNA, the CDR3 is TGTGCCAGCAGCCTTACTGGGAACCGAGGAGATACGCAGTATTTT. Protein sequence: CASSLTGNRGDTQYF.

The chain is built from TRBV20-1 and TRBJ2-1; 10 nucleotides agree with TRBD2. The CDR3 contains 16 residues. Trimming cost V 3 bases and J 4 bases; bases outside gene matches: 9. Germline V lookup: CDR1 DFQATT, CDR2 SNEGSKA (reference sequence). The CDR3 is CSARNTRTSGYNEQFF. The DNA of the CDR3 is TGCAGTGCTAGGAACACCCGGACTAGCGGATACAATGAGCAGTTCTTC.

The chain carries TRBV10-3 and TRBJ2-5; 9 positions match TRBD2. The J call may not be correct, given that the DNA end is closer to TRBJ2-7. CDR3 length equals 13 residues. Germline CDR1 is ENHRY and CDR2 is SYGVKD. The CDR3 loop is CAIRLAGSYEQYF. The CDR3 DNA is TGTGCCATCAGACTAGCGGGCTCCTACGAGCAGTACTTC.

The gene calls are TRBV4-1 and TRBJ2-7, with a tentative D call TRBD2 (5 bases). Germline values: CDR1 MGHRA, CDR2 YSYEKL. V lost 0 bases to trimming and J lost 0 bases, with 15 bases between them. The CDR3 loop spans 17 amino acids. This chain's CDR3 is CASSQEVSGKGSYEQYF. In DNA, the CDR3 is TGCGCCAGCAGCCAAGAAGTCTCGGGGAAGGGCTCCTACGAGCAGTACTTC.

The gene calls are TRBV6-1 and TRBJ2-7, with a weak D call TRBD2 (6 bases). Trimming took 7 bases from V and 1 from J, leaving 17 bases between them. Looked up from germline, CDR1 is MNHNS and CDR2 is SASEGT. The length of the CDR3 is 15 residues. CDR3 sequence (DNA): TGTGCCAGCACGGAGCGGGTCAGAGGTTCCTACGAGCAGTACTTC. Translated: CASTERVRGSYEQYF.

The rearrangement uses TRBV6-2 or TRBV6-3 and TRBJ2-7; 12 bases agree with TRBD2. TRBJ2-1 explains the end of the DNA better; the J call may be wrong. This CDR3 has 15 amino acids. Germline V gene data show CDR1 as MNHEY and CDR2 as SVGEGT. CDR3 in amino acids: CASRHGLAGINEQFF. CDR3 bases: TGTGCCAGCAGACACGGACTAGCGGGGATCAATGAGCAGTTCTTC.

This clonotype was counted between two and nine times. The V call is TRBV11-2, the J call TRBJ2-1; 8 nucleotides agree with TRBD2. CDR3 length: 16 amino acids. The ends lost 3 bases at V and 6 bases at J; junction bases unmatched: 10. CDR1 and CDR2 (germline): SGHAT, FQNNGV. The CDR3 DNA follows: TGTGCCAGCAGCTTTTATGATACGGGAGGGTTCAATGAGCAGTTCTTC. Protein: CASSFYDTGGFNEQFF.

Written as DNA, the CDR3 is TGTGCCAGCAGACCACGGACATTTTTGGGGACCCAGTACTTC. Protein: CASRPRTFLGTQYF. J is TRBJ2-1 and V is TRBV6-5; D perhaps matches TRBD1 (5 bases). The last part of the DNA fits TRBJ2-5 better; the J call may be wrong. Per the germline V gene, CDR1 is MNHEY and CDR2 is SVGAGI. The CDR3 covers 14 residues.

This sequence joins TRBV7-2 and TRBJ1-1; tentatively, D is TRBD1 (5 bases). Per the germline V gene, CDR1 is SGHTA and CDR2 is FQGNSA. There are 17 residues in the CDR3. The germline V and J ends were trimmed by 5 bases and 0 bases, with 19 bases remaining between them. The CDR3 reads CASSPTRGGLMNTEAFF. Here the CDR3 DNA reads TGTGCCAGCAGCCCTACGCGGGGGGGACTCATGAACACTGAAGCTTTCTTT.

The V and J genes are TRBV28 and TRBJ2-7; TRBD2 might be the D (6 bases). V was shortened by 2 bases and J by 3 bases, with 20 bases between the two germline ends. This CDR3 is 17 amino acids long. The germline CDR1 and CDR2 sequences are MDHEN and SYDVKM. The CDR3 sequence is CASSLRAGVWGDYEQYF. Written as DNA, the CDR3 is TGTGCCAGCAGTTTACGAGCGGGCGTCTGGGGGGACTACGAGCAGTACTTC.

This clonotype has just a few counts. The rearrangement uses TRBV13 and TRBJ1-1; no reliable D call. With 5 bases removed from V and 1 base from J, the gap between germline ends came to 11 bases. CDR3 length: 14 residues. Germline assignment: CDR1 PRHDT and CDR2 FYEKMQ (reference sequence). The CDR3 nucleotides read TGTGCCAGCAGCAGGTGGACGGCGAACACTGAAGCTTTCTTT. Protein: CASSRWTANTEAFF.

The V call is TRBV7-9, the J call TRBJ1-1; the D is unclear. The CDR3 sequence is 15 residues long. Germline loops: CDR1 SEHNR, CDR2 FQNEAQ (reference sequence). Trimming stripped 1 base from V and 3 bases from J, with 12 bases between. This CDR3 is CASSLVLGRDTEAFF. Written as DNA, the CDR3 is TGTGCCAGCAGCTTAGTTCTGGGTCGGGACACTGAAGCTTTCTTT.

The gene calls are TRBV28 and TRBJ2-7; D call uncertain. Trimming pared 3 bases from V and 2 bases from J, leaving 8 bases between. The CDR3 has 13 residues. Germline loops: CDR1 MDHEN, CDR2 SYDVKM. The CDR3 coding sequence is TGTGCCAGCAGTTTTTCGGCAACCTACGAGCAGTACTTC. Protein product: CASSFSATYEQYF.

This clonotype was seen only a few times. The chain uses TRBV20-1 and TRBJ2-5; no clear D. The last part of the DNA fits TRBJ2-7 better; the J call may be wrong. CDR3 size: 11 residues. Germline values: CDR1 DFQATT, CDR2 SNEGSKA (reference sequence). CDR3 sequence (DNA): TGCAGTGCTAGTCGGACCTACGAGCAGTACTTC. Protein sequence: CSASRTYEQYF.

V gene TRBV5-1 combines with J gene TRBJ1-2, with D perhaps TRBD1 (5 bases). Germline CDR1 reads SGHRS; CDR2 reads YFSETQ. Trimming left V 5 bases short and J 4 bases short, with 9 bases between. This CDR3 spans 12 amino acids. As DNA, the CDR3 is TGCGCCAGCAGGGGGGATGCCTATGGCTACACCTTC. Amino acids: CASRGDAYGYTF.

This clonotype was seen once. CDR3 residues: CASSLEGGVQPQHF. The CDR3 region has the DNA TGCGCCAGCAGCTTGGAAGGAGGGGTCCAGCCCCAGCATTTT. The chain recombines TRBV5-1 with TRBJ1-5; a weak D match, TRBD1 (5 bases). Trimming removed 0 bases from V and 7 bases from J, with 11 bases in between. Germline V gene sequence: CDR1 SGHRS, CDR2 YFSETQ. The CDR3 extends over 14 amino acids.

In this sample, this clonotype turned up a few times. The V call is TRBV12-3 or TRBV12-4, the J call TRBJ1-5, with D unresolved. V lost 4 bases to trimming and J lost 1 base, with 11 bases between them. This CDR3 is built from 15 residues. The DNA of the CDR3 is TGTGCCAGCAGTTCCCCCGGTCCCAGCAATCAGCCCCAGCATTTT. Its protein is CASSSPGPSNQPQHF.

Only a few counts were recorded for this clonotype. The chain couples TRBV5-1 to TRBJ2-3, with 12 bases lining up with TRBD2. The V segment lost 3 bases and the J segment 3 bases; nucleotides outside the gene matches: 5. Germline V lookup: CDR1 SGHRS, CDR2 YFSETQ. CDR3 length equals 16 residues. CDR3 residues: CASSWTSGIKTDTQYF. CDR3 bases: TGCGCCAGCAGCTGGACTAGCGGGATAAAGACAGATACGCAGTATTTT.

This clonotype appeared a few times. J is TRBJ2-3 and V is TRBV20-1; TRBD2 aligns across 9 bases. Germline-derived CDR1 and CDR2 are DFQATT and SNEGSKA (reference sequence). The CDR3 covers 12 residues. As DNA, the CDR3 is TGCAGCTTAGCGGGAGCGTCAGATACGCAGTATTTT. This translates into CSLAGASDTQYF.

This clonotype showed up just a few times. The rearrangement links TRBV5-1 to TRBJ2-1, with 13 nucleotides matching TRBD2. Trimming took 1 base from V and 1 from J; bases not matched to a gene: 5. The CDR3 sequence is 18 residues long. Germline V CDR1 and CDR2: SGHRS, YFSETQ. The CDR3 region is CASSLKLAGGPSYNEQFF. The CDR3 coding sequence is TGCGCCAGCAGCTTGAAACTAGCGGGGGGGCCGTCCTACAATGAGCAGTTCTTC.

Of note for this clonotype: Mismatch with germline at one junction end may stem from a read error. The genes are TRBV24-1 and TRBJ2-5; 14 bases are a match to TRBD2. The CDR3 sequence is 17 residues long. CDR1 and CDR2 (germline): KGHDR, SFDVKD. In nucleotides, the CDR3 is TGTGCCACCAATGATTTCGGACTAGCGGGGGGTCGAGAGACCCAGTACTTC. Its translation is CATNDFGLAGGRETQYF.

In this sample, this clonotype turned up a few times. V is TRBV19 and J is TRBJ2-3; D call uncertain. The CDR3 length is 12 residues. The V end was cut by 7 bases, the J end by 2 bases, with 7 bases between. Germline lookup yields CDR1 LNHDA and CDR2 SQIVND (reference sequence). CDR3 in DNA: TGTGCCAGTAATTCCTACACAGATACGCAGTATTTT. Amino acids: CASNSYTDTQYF.

This clonotype was detected a few times. V usage is TRBV2 and J usage is TRBJ2-1; 11 nucleotides align to TRBD2. After removal of 2 bases from V and 5 bases from J, the junction contained 5 bases not matched to a gene. Germline values: CDR1 SNHLY, CDR2 FYNNEI. This CDR3 spans 16 amino acids. CDR3 in DNA: TGTGCCAGCAGTGAAACCCTAGCGGGAGGACACAATGAGCAGTTCTTC. It yields the protein CASSETLAGGHNEQFF.

V gene TRBV10-2 combines with J gene TRBJ1-4; no reliable D call. V dropped 7 bases and J dropped 7 bases, with 13 bases sitting between them. Looked up from germline, CDR1 is WSHSY and CDR2 is SAAADI. This CDR3 is built from 13 residues. CDR3 in DNA: TGCGCCAGCAACCCTACCGGCTTTGAAAAACTGTTTTTT. It specifies CASNPTGFEKLFF.